This T cell receptor beta chain was retrieved from a study of identifying expanded T cells in peripheral blood. As for this clone: Its antigen is unidentified.

Healthy donors had no documented immune events, such as infections, while sampled. Whole-study results and caveats: Across healthy donors, higher total template counts meant significantly greater approximately two-week count variance.

TCRdb's copy holds only in-frame clones and misses some; the assay was immunoSEQ multiplex PCR. This sample yields 50,000 to 70,000 clones, of which around 87% are seen a single time; 4.7% belongs to the top ten. Germline CDR1 is SGHRS and CDR2 is YFSETQ. The CDR3 is 14 residues long. V lost 0 bases and J lost 2, with 5 bases in between. The TCR originated in a person aged 18 to 70 in good health. The chain joins TRBV5-1 to TRBJ2-2; D remains unclear. The specimen sequenced was blood. The CDR3 nucleotides are TGCGCCAGCAGCTTGGAGGGAAACACCGGGGAGCTGTTTTTT. Translated, it gives CASSLEGNTGELFF.